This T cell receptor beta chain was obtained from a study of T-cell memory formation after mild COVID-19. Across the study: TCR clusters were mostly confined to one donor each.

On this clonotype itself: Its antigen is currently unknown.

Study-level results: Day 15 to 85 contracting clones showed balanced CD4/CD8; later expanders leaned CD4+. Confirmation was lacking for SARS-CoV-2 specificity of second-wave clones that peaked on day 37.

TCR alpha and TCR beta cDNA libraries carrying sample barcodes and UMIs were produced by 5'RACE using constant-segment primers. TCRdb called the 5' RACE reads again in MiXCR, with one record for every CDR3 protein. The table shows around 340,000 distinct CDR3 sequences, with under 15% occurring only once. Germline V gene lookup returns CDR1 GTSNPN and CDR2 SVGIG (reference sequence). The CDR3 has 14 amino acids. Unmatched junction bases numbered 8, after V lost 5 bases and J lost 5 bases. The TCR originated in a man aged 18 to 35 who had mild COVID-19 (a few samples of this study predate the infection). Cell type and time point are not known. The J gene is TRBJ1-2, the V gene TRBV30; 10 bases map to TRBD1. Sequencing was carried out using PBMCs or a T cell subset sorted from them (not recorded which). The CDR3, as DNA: TGTGCCTGGGGCCGGGACAGGGGAGGTTATGGCTACACCTTC. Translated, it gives CAWGRDRGGYGYTF.